Listed here is a single T cell receptor (beta chain). What it binds is unknown. This specimen comes from a study of siplizumab effects on memory and regulatory T cells. Produced via immunoSEQ multiplex PCR; TCRdb's table is partial and in-frame only. The sample shows about 46,000 clones, roughly 93% of them seen only once. Study-wide findings and caveats: Confirmatory evidence of suppressive function in proliferating siplizumab-culture Tregs was not obtained. Naive T cells looked more diverse than memory cells, and they looked like major contributors to the alloresponse.

The CDR3 length is 14 residues. V was trimmed by 6 bases and J by 2 bases, leaving 14 bases between them. From germline, CDR1 is MNHEY and CDR2 SMNVEV (reference sequence). The chain has TRBV27 and TRBJ2-7; D is perhaps TRBD1 (5 bases). Sequencing was performed on CD8+ T cells sorted from blood. The sequence was collected from a human donor in good health. The CDR3 spells CASSLTGTPYEQYF. The CDR3 DNA is TGTGCCAGCAGCCTAACAGGAACGCCCTACGAGCAGTACTTC.